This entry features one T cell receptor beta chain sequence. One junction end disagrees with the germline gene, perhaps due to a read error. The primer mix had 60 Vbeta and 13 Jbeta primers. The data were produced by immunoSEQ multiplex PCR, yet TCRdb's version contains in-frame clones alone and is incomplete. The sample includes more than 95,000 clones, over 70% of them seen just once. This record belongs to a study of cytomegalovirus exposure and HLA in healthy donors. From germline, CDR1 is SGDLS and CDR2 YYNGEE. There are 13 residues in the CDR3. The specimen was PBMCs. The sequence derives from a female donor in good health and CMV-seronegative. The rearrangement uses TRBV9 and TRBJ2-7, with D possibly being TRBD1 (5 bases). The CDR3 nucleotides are TGTGCCGGCAGCGTAGGATCAGGGAACGAGCAGTACTTC. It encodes CAGSVGSGNEQYF.